The 10 T cell receptor beta chains given below trace back to one sample, sequenced in a study of T cell clones after liver transplantation. The protocol was immunoSEQ multiplex PCR, while the TCRdb copy is restricted to in-frame clones and leaves out a portion. This sample carries 80,000 or so clones, around four fifths of them seen once, and the ten largest clones take 0.47%. The sample here was CD4+ T cells from blood, taken 45 to 47 months after liver transplant. These receptor sequences come from a human patient who received a liver transplant. Some T cells may arise from the graft donor.

The chain is built from TRBV9 and TRBJ2-5, with TRBD2 matching 8 bases. V lost 0 bases to trimming and J lost 2 bases; unmatched junction nucleotides: 6. The CDR3 has 16 amino acids. Per the germline V gene, CDR1 is SGDLS and CDR2 is YYNGEE. The CDR3 nucleotides read TGTGCCAGCAGCGTAGGGTGGCGGGAGGTTCAAGAGACCCAGTACTTC. This sequence encodes CASSVGWREVQETQYF.

V and J are TRBV5-1 and TRBJ2-2; D not certain. Germline lookup yields CDR1 SGHRS and CDR2 YFSETQ. V was clipped by 4 bases and J by 1 base, with 8 bases between them. CDR3 length: 14 residues. Here the CDR3 reads CASSPGRNTGELFF. The CDR3 DNA sequence: TGCGCCAGCAGCCCAGGACGGAACACCGGGGAGCTGTTTTTT. The full variable domain, completed using reference TRBV5-1 and TRBJ2-2, is KAGVTQTPRYLIKTRGQQVTLSCSPISGHRSVSWYQQTPGQGLQFLFEYFSETQRNKGNFPGRFSGRQFSNSRSEMNVSTLELGDSALYLCASSPGRNTGELFFGEGSRLTVL.

V is TRBV7-2 and J is TRBJ2-1; D remains unclear. CDR1 is SGHTA and CDR2 is FQGNSA in the germline V gene. V was shortened by 2 bases and J by 3 bases, with 11 bases between the two germline ends. The CDR3 has 15 residues. CDR3 in DNA: TGTGCCAGCAGCTTAAGTGGCGTCGGCTACAATGAGCAGTTCTTC. It specifies CASSLSGVGYNEQFF.

This clone was seen just once. V gene TRBV27 combines with J gene TRBJ1-6; TRBD1 matches 8 bases. The V segment lost 7 bases and the J segment 10 bases; nucleotides outside the gene matches: 12. Germline CDR1 MNHEY, CDR2 SMNVEV (reference sequence). The length of the CDR3 is 15 residues. The CDR3 reads CASIKGQGVLSPLHF. DNA of the CDR3: TGTGCCAGCATCAAAGGACAGGGAGTTTTGTCACCCCTCCACTTT.

CDR3 DNA sequence: TGCGCCAGCAGCCCCGCAGGGGGTCATGGGGCCAACGTCCTGACTTTC. Amino acid sequence: CASSPAGGHGANVLTF. The chain joins TRBV5-1 to TRBJ2-6; 7 bases are shared with TRBD1. This CDR3 spans 16 amino acids. Trimming took 4 bases from V and 3 from J; bases not matched to a gene: 7. Germline CDR1 and CDR2: SGHRS and YFSETQ.

The V and J genes are TRBV11-2 and TRBJ2-1; possible D gene TRBD2, 7 bases. CDR1 and CDR2 from the germline V gene are SGHAT and FQNNGV. The germline V and J ends were trimmed by 5 bases and 9 bases, with 20 bases remaining between them. The CDR3 loop spans 15 amino acids. CDR3 coding DNA: TGTGCCAGCAGCCCCCGGGGGGCAGGGGAACGTGAGCAGTTCTTC. Translating it yields CASSPRGAGEREQFF.

V usage is TRBV6-1 and J usage is TRBJ2-7; 11 bases map to TRBD1. CDR3 length: 15 residues. Germline CDR1 is MNHNS and CDR2 is SASEGT. Trimming at V came to 6 bases and at J to 4 bases, leaving 8 bases not matched to a gene. CDR3 DNA sequence: TGTGCCAGCAGCGCCGGGACAGGGGGTTGGTACGAGCAGTACTTC. Protein product: CASSAGTGGWYEQYF.

The chain links TRBV30 to TRBJ2-2, with TRBD1 matching 7 bases. Germline lookup yields CDR1 GTSNPN and CDR2 SVGIG (reference sequence). V lost 3 bases and J lost 0; bases outside the gene matches: 4. This CDR3 comprises 15 residues. The CDR3 nucleotides are TGTGCCTGGAGCTCCGGACAGGCGAACACCGGGGAGCTGTTTTTT. Translated, it gives CAWSSGQANTGELFF.

About this clone itself: One junction end disagrees with the germline gene, perhaps due to a read error. The chain joins TRBV6-6 to TRBJ1-1, with 7 bases identical to TRBD1. This CDR3 contains 15 residues. Germline lookup yields CDR1 MNHNY and CDR2 SVGAGI (reference sequence). Here the CDR3 reads CASNYSGGGNTEAFF. The CDR3 region has the DNA TGTGCCAGCAATTACTCAGGGGGAGGAAACACTGAAGCTTTCTTT.

The V and J genes are TRBV28 and TRBJ2-5, with TRBD2 as a possible D gene (7 bases). CDR3 length equals 15 residues. Germline CDR1 is MDHEN and CDR2 is SYDVKM. V shed 3 bases and J shed 2 bases, with 13 bases lying between them. CDR3 in DNA: TGTGCCAGCAGTTTTGGGGGGAGGGGGCAAGAGACCCAGTACTTC. Its translation: CASSFGGRGQETQYF.